Listed below are T cell receptor beta chains from one sample, sequenced in a study of blood T cell repertoires in COVID-19. The repertoire was sequenced with immunoSEQ multiplex PCR; TCRdb's copy has only in-frame clones and lacks some. This repertoire shows fewer than 400,000 clones, over 85% found once; its top ten account for 1.5% to 2%. The sequenced sample consisted of PBMCs or T cells enriched from blood (not recorded which). Receptors were obtained from a woman aged 25 to 39 who had recovered from COVID-19. CDR3s include the opening cysteine and the closing phenylalanine or tryptophan. D genes are given only for firm matches. Clone size appears in some rows only: once, few, many, or a class for an expanded clone.

abundance | j_gene | d_gene | v_gene | CDR3aa | CDR3nt
many | TRBJ1-2 | TRBD1 | TRBV19 | CASSTPGQGFEGYTF | TGTGCCAGTAGTACACCGGGACAGGGGTTCGAGGGCTACACCTTC
NA | TRBJ1-3 | NA | TRBV4-1 | CASSQQQGFDNTIYF | TGCGCCAGCAGCCAACAACAGGGTTTCGATAACACCATATATTTT
NA | TRBJ2-7 | TRBD1 | TRBV30 | CAWRRTGDTSEQYF | TGTGCCTGGAGGAGGACAGGGGATACGTCCGAGCAGTACTTC
NA | TRBJ1-2 | NA | TRBV3-1/TRBV3-2 | CASSQEGGGYTF | TGTGCCAGCAGCCAAGAGGGAGGTGGCTACACCTTC
NA | TRBJ1-2 | TRBD1 | TRBV6-5 | CASSATGYDGYTF | TGTGCCAGCAGCGCGACAGGGTACGATGGCTACACCTTC
NA | TRBJ2-1 | TRBD2 | TRBV9 | CASSVHGAGGYNEQFF | TGTGCCAGCAGCGTCCATGGGGCGGGAGGGTACAATGAGCAGTTCTTC
NA | TRBJ1-3 | NA | TRBV5-1 | CASRQGTGNTIYF | TGCGCCAGTCGGCAGGGGACCGGAAACACCATATATTTT
NA | TRBJ2-1 | NA | TRBV7-8 | CASSSLLVLDNEQFF | TGTGCCAGCAGCTCCCTCCTTGTTCTCGACAATGAGCAGTTCTTC
NA | TRBJ2-5 | NA | TRBV5-6 | CASSPADSRRETQYF | TGTGCCAGCAGCCCCGCCGACAGTCGACGGGAGACCCAGTACTTC
NA | TRBJ1-1 | NA | TRBV5-1 | CASSSGLNTEAFF | TGCGCCAGCAGTTCAGGATTGAACACTGAAGCTTTCTTT
NA | TRBJ2-2 | TRBD1 | TRBV10-3 | CAIKTGGGDAGELFF | TGTGCCATCAAAACAGGGGGCGGAGACGCCGGGGAGCTGTTTTTT
NA | TRBJ2-1 | TRBD2 | TRBV7-6 | CASSRLAAGRDSYNEQFF | TGTGCCAGCAGCCGTCTAGCGGCCGGGCGAGACTCCTACAATGAGCAGTTCTTC
NA | TRBJ1-3 | NA | TRBV19 | CASSHLDSGNIIYF | TGTGCCAGTAGTCATTTAGACTCTGGAAACATCATATATTTT
NA | TRBJ1-1 | NA | TRBV18 | CASSPAAYGGLDTEAFF | TGTGCCAGCTCACCAGCAGCATACGGGGGGCTCGACACTGAAGCTTTCTTT
NA | TRBJ2-1 | NA | TRBV21-1 | CASSKGPSCNEQFF | TGTGCCAGCAGCAAAGGTCCCAGTTGCAATGAGCAGTTCTTC
once | TRBJ1-5 | TRBD1 | TRBV24-1 | CATSDATGTGLGQPQHF | TGTGCCACCAGTGATGCTACCGGGACAGGGTTAGGGCAGCCCCAGCATTTT
NA | TRBJ1-2 | NA | TRBV12-3/TRBV12-4 | CASSFKGGTGYTF | TGTGCCAGCAGTTTCAAAGGAGGGACTGGCTACACCTTC
NA | TRBJ2-5 | TRBD2 | TRBV10-1 | CASSESGLAGQQETQYF | TGCGCCAGCAGTGAGTCCGGACTAGCGGGGCAACAAGAGACCCAGTACTTC
NA | TRBJ1-3 | TRBD1 | TRBV5-1 | CASSPGGTGAGNTIYF | TGCGCCAGCAGCCCCGGGGGGACAGGGGCTGGAAACACCATATATTTT
NA | TRBJ2-7 | NA | TRBV11-1 | CASSATVPLYEQYF | TGTGCCAGCAGCGCGACAGTGCCCCTCTACGAGCAGTACTTC
NA | TRBJ1-5 | NA | TRBV9 | CASSPRPYQPQHF | TGTGCCAGCAGCCCGAGGCCGTATCAGCCCCAGCATTTT
NA | TRBJ2-2 | NA | TRBV3-1/TRBV3-2 | CASSPSVTGSWTGELFF | TGTGCCAGCAGCCCCTCGGTCACAGGGTCGTGGACCGGGGAGCTGTTTTTT
NA | TRBJ2-3 | NA | TRBV24-1 | CATSDSSTDTQYF | TGTGCCACCAGTGATTCTAGCACAGATACGCAGTATTTT
NA | TRBJ1-3 | TRBD1 | TRBV4-2 | CASSQGSTGGPSSGNTIYF | TGTGCCAGCAGCCAAGGGAGTACAGGGGGTCCTAGCTCTGGAAACACCATATATTTT
few | TRBJ2-7 | NA | TRBV20-1 | CSASVQSYEQYF | TGCAGTGCTAGTGTTCAGTCCTACGAGCAGTACTTC
NA | TRBJ1-1 | NA | TRBV30 | CAWSIKLEAFF | TGTGCCTGGAGTATCAAGCTTGAAGCTTTCTTT
NA | TRBJ1-2 | NA | TRBV7-9 | CASSPLVGGYGYTF | TGTGCCAGCAGCCCTCTCGTGGGGGGATATGGCTACACCTTC
NA | TRBJ1-2 | NA | TRBV5-6 | CASSFGAGLISGYTF | TGTGCCAGCAGCTTTGGGGCAGGGCTCATTAGTGGCTACACCTTC
NA | TRBJ2-7 | NA | TRBV6-5 | CASSLQGSEQYF | TGTGCCAGCAGTTTGCAGGGAAGCGAGCAGTACTTC
NA | TRBJ2-7 | NA | TRBV7-2 | CASSLKPTRTYEQYF | TGTGCCAGCAGCTTAAAACCGACTAGAACTTACGAGCAGTACTTC
NA | TRBJ2-3 | TRBD2 | TRBV4-2 | CASSQDGSGGPDADTQYF | TGTGCCAGCAGCCAAGATGGGTCGGGGGGGCCGGACGCAGATACGCAGTATTTT
NA | TRBJ2-1 | TRBD2 | TRBV10-3 | CAIMSAGETYNEQFF | TGTGCCATCATGAGCGCGGGGGAGACCTACAATGAGCAGTTCTTC
once | TRBJ1-1 | NA | TRBV30 | CAWSDRVDTEAFF | TGTGCCTGGAGTGACAGGGTTGACACTGAAGCTTTCTTT
NA | TRBJ2-7 | NA | TRBV27 | CASSSTPTGLGYEQYF | TGTGCCAGCAGTTCAACCCCTACGGGACTCGGCTACGAGCAGTACTTC
NA | TRBJ1-5 | NA | TRBV6-2/TRBV6-3 | CASSYNYRVGNNQPQHF | TGTGCCAGCAGTTACAACTACAGGGTCGGGAACAATCAGCCCCAGCATTTT
once | TRBJ2-7 | NA | TRBV12-5 | CASGLRHEQYF | TGTGCTAGTGGACTAAGACACGAGCAGTACTTC
NA | TRBJ2-7 | NA | TRBV7-9 | CASSLAGTPRDEQYF | TGTGCCAGCAGCTTAGCGGGCACCCCGCGGGACGAGCAGTACTTC
NA | TRBJ1-1 | NA | TRBV24-1 | CATITRAAQGMNTEAFF | TGTGCCACCATAACCCGGGCAGCACAGGGTATGAACACTGAAGCTTTCTTT
NA | TRBJ2-2 | NA | TRBV18 | CASSPDTGELFF | TGTGCCAGCTCACCCGACACCGGGGAGCTGTTTTTT
once | TRBJ2-2 | TRBD2 | TRBV4-2 | CASSRTRAGGSANTGELFF | TGTGCCAGCAGCCGAACTCGGGCGGGGGGCTCCGCGAACACCGGGGAGCTGTTTTTT
NA | TRBJ1-2 | NA | TRBV5-1 | CASSLELGQRVYGYTF | TGCGCCAGCAGCTTGGAATTGGGTCAGCGAGTCTATGGCTACACCTTC
NA | TRBJ1-4 | NA | TRBV28 | CATRFRVFNEKLFF | TGTGCCACGCGATTCAGGGTCTTTAATGAAAAACTGTTTTTT
NA | TRBJ2-2 | NA | TRBV7-6 | CASSNRVLGNTGELFF | TGTGCCAGCAGCAACAGGGTATTGGGGAACACCGGGGAGCTGTTTTTT
NA | TRBJ1-1 | NA | TRBV9 | CASSPRTVYTEAFF | TGTGCCAGCAGCCCCCGCACAGTTTACACTGAAGCTTTCTTT
NA | TRBJ2-2 | TRBD1 | TRBV10-3 | CAISGQGMRTGELFF | TGTGCCATCAGTGGACAGGGTATGAGGACCGGGGAGCTGTTTTTT
NA | TRBJ2-5 | NA | TRBV5-1 | CASSLGGGSANQETQYF | TGCGCCAGCAGCTTGGGGGGCGGCAGTGCAAACCAAGAGACCCAGTACTTC
once | TRBJ2-7 | NA | TRBV5-1 | CASSLGGLEWHSYEQYF | TGCGCCAGCAGCTTGGGGGGGCTAGAGTGGCACTCCTACGAGCAGTACTTC